This T cell receptor beta chain was recovered during a study of PD-1 blockade in classical Hodgkin lymphoma. Method: immunoSEQ multiplex PCR; TCRdb's copy keeps in-frame clones and lacks some. The sample records about 85,000 clones, 80% to 95% being singletons. A word on this clone: Its specificity is unknown.

Brentuximab vedotin exposure varied among the patients, all of whom had relapsed after autologous stem cell transplantation. Study-level results: Patients who responded completely had about the same baseline diversity as newly diagnosed patients.

Germline CDR1 SGHNT, CDR2 YYREEE (reference sequence). The CDR3 spans 14 residues. Trimming took 1 base from V and 8 from J, leaving 13 bases between them. The V call is TRBV5-4, the J call TRBJ2-1; a weak D match, TRBD1 (5 bases). The TCR was taken from a human donor with classical Hodgkin lymphoma. The input for sequencing was peripheral blood mononuclear cells (PBMCs), taken before the second cycle of nivolumab. In DNA form, the CDR3 reads TGTGCCAGCAGCTTGAGGGGTCGTCCGCATGAGCAGTTCTTC. It codes for CASSLRGRPHEQFF.